This T cell receptor beta chain was documented in a study of cytomegalovirus exposure and HLA in healthy donors. Study observations and caveats: Presence/absence analyses supposed approximately even sequencing depth among donors.

A remark on this clone: Its matching antigen is unknown.

PCR was performed using 60 Vbeta and 13 Jbeta primers. In the authors' methods: In a later analysis, the count reached some 83 million unique TCR beta chains, with roughly 12 million shared. The protocol was immunoSEQ multiplex PCR, while the TCRdb copy is restricted to in-frame clones and leaves out a portion. V and J calls and clone size are as listed in that table; D and trimming were resolved from the DNA. The sample holds fewer than 200,000 clones, about 65% seen once. V lost 4 bases, J lost 3 bases, and 10 bases lay in between. This CDR3 spans 13 amino acids. Germline V gives CDR1 SEHNR, CDR2 FQNEAQ (reference sequence).

The TCR comes from a girl aged 10-17 years in good health and CMV-seronegative. Sequencing input: PBMCs. The rearrangement joins TRBV7-9 to TRBJ2-7; TRBD2 is a possible D gene (5 bases). CDR3 in amino acids: CASSSGDHYEQYF. The DNA for the CDR3 is TGTGCCAGCAGCTCCGGGGATCACTACGAGCAGTACTTC.